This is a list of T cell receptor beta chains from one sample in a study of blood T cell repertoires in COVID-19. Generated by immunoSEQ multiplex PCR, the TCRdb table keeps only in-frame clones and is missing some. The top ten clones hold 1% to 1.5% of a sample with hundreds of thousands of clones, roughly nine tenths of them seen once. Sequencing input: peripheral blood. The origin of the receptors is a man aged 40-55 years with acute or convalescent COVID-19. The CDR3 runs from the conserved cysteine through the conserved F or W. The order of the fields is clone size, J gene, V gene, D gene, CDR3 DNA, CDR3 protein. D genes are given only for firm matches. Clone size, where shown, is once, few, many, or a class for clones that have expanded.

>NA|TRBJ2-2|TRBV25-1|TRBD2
TGTGCCAGCAGTCGACTAGCGGGAGGGGGGGAGCTGTTTTTT
CASSRLAGGGELFF
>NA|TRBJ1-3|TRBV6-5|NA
TGTGCCAGCAGTATATTTGACAGGACCGGAGACACCATATATTTT
CASSIFDRTGDTIYF
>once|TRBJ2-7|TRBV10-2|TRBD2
TGCGCCAGCAGAGAAACCGGGACTAGCGGGACGTTCAACTACGAGCAGTACTTC
CASRETGTSGTFNYEQYF
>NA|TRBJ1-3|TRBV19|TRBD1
TGTGCCAGTAGTTCCGGGACAGCTGGAAACACCATATATTTT
CASSSGTAGNTIYF
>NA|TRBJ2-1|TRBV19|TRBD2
TGTGCCAGTAGTTCCCACCAGCGGGGGTTCTATGAGCAGTTCTTC
CASSSHQRGFYEQFF
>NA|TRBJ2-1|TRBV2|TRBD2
TGTGCCAGCACCGATGACAGCGGGGCCTTCGGGAATGAGCAGTTCTTC
CASTDDSGAFGNEQFF
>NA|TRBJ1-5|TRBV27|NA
TGTGCCAGCACCCCTTTAGCCGGGGGGCAGCCCCAGCATTTT
CASTPLAGGQPQHF
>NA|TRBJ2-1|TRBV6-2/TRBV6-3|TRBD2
TGTGCCAGCAGTTACTCTATGGCGGGAGGGCCGGATGAGCAGTTCTTC
CASSYSMAGGPDEQFF
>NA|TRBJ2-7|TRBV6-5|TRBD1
TGTGCCAGCAGTTACTCAGGGACAGTGAGCTCCTACGAGCAGTACTTC
CASSYSGTVSSYEQYF
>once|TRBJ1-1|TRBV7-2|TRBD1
TGTGCCAGCAGCTTAGAGTCAGGGGGATTTTCTGAAGCTTTCTTT
CASSLESGGFSEAFF
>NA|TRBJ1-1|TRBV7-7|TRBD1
TGTGCTAGCAGCTTAGGGACAGGGACTGAAGCTTTCTTT
CASSLGTGTEAFF
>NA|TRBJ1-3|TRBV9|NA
TGTGCCAGCAGCGCAGGAGGTGGCAGGGGCTCTGGAAACACCATATATTTT
CASSAGGGRGSGNTIYF